Below, 14 T cell receptor beta chains from the same sample are listed, as sequenced in a study of T cell responses to AZD1222 COVID-19 vaccine. Measured with immunoSEQ multiplex PCR; TCRdb has only the in-frame clones, and not every one. Among around 53,000 clones listed, about 86% were seen once. The sample in question was peripheral blood, obtained 28 days after the second AZD1222 dose. These TCRs come from an adult who received the AZD1222 COVID-19 vaccine.

The chain joins TRBV11-2 to TRBJ1-1; D remains ambiguous. The CDR3 loop spans 15 amino acids. Germline lookup yields CDR1 SGHAT and CDR2 FQNNGV. The V and J ends lost 1 base and 5 bases respectively, with 14 bases between them. The CDR3 loop is CASSLVPGPETEAFF. The CDR3 DNA sequence: TGTGCCAGCAGCTTAGTGCCTGGCCCCGAAACTGAAGCTTTCTTT.

V and J are TRBV11-2 and TRBJ2-3; 9 bases line up with TRBD2. With 5 bases clipped from V and 5 bases from J, the junction kept 8 bases outside the gene matches. This CDR3 has 15 amino acids. Germline CDR1 and CDR2: SGHAT and FQNNGV. This chain's CDR3 is CASSPRLAERDTQYF. In nucleotides, the CDR3 is TGTGCCAGCAGCCCCCGACTAGCGGAAAGAGATACGCAGTATTTT.

This rearrangement joins TRBV7-9 to TRBJ1-2; TRBD1 might be the D (6 bases). The V end lost 1 base, the J end lost 5 bases, and 11 bases lay between the germline ends. Germline values: CDR1 SEHNR, CDR2 FQNEAQ (reference sequence). The CDR3 is made up of 14 amino acids. In DNA form, the CDR3 reads TGTGCCAGCAGCTTAGACCTGGGGGCTTATGGCTACACCTTC. Protein product: CASSLDLGAYGYTF.

The V and J genes are TRBV7-2 and TRBJ1-2; TRBD1 matches at 8 bases. The CDR3 contains 15 residues. Unmatched junction bases numbered 9, after V lost 1 base and J lost 8 bases. From germline, CDR1 is SGHTA and CDR2 FQGNSA. CDR3 loop: CASSLVWQGARGYTF. The CDR3, as DNA: TGTGCCAGCAGCTTAGTCTGGCAGGGGGCTCGGGGCTACACCTTC.

The rearrangement links TRBV4-1 to TRBJ1-1, with 10 bases that match TRBD1. The CDR3 consists of 15 residues. Germline CDR1 reads MGHRA; CDR2 reads YSYEKL. The V segment lost 1 base and the J segment 4 bases; nucleotides outside the gene matches: 3. This chain's CDR3 is CASSQGGDRGTEAFF. CDR3 in DNA: TGCGCCAGCAGCCAAGGGGGGGACAGGGGCACTGAAGCTTTCTTT.

CDR3 bases: TGTGCCAGCAGCGTGAAGGGACAGGGGGGCGATTCACCCCTCCACTTT. Translated, it gives CASSVKGQGGDSPLHF. The chain has TRBV9 and TRBJ1-6; the match to TRBD1 covers 11 bases. The CDR3 covers 16 residues. Germline assignment: CDR1 SGDLS and CDR2 YYNGEE. Unmatched junction bases numbered 6, after V lost 2 bases and J lost 8 bases.

The V gene is TRBV5-1, the J gene TRBJ2-7, with D unclear. The V end lost 4 bases, the J end lost 3 bases, and 14 bases lay between the germline ends. The germline gives CDR1 SGHRS, CDR2 YFSETQ. The CDR3 is made up of 14 amino acids. In DNA, the CDR3 is TGCGCCAGCAGCCCCGGACGTGACCTCTACGAGCAGTACTTC. Its protein is CASSPGRDLYEQYF.

V usage is TRBV11-2 and J usage is TRBJ2-4; the match to TRBD1 covers 7 bases. This CDR3 is 16 amino acids long. After removal of 4 bases from V and 6 bases from J, the junction contained 12 bases not matched to a gene. The V gene's germline CDR1 is SGHAT and CDR2 FQNNGV. The CDR3 region has the DNA TGTGCCAGCAGCTCAAGACCGGGACAGTCAGGAAACATTCAGTACTTC. Its protein product is CASSSRPGQSGNIQYF. The full variable domain, completed using reference TRBV11-2 and TRBJ2-4, is EAGVAQSPRYKIIEKRQSVAFWCNPISGHATLYWYQQILGQGPKLLIQFQNNGVVDDSQLPKDRFSAERLKGVDSTLKIQPAKLEDSAVYLCASSSRPGQSGNIQYFGAGTRLSVL.

This clone occurred once. The V gene is TRBV7-3, the J gene TRBJ2-2; no clear D gene. The CDR3 has 15 residues. V was clipped by 0 bases and J by 0 bases, with 5 bases between them. The germline V gene has CDR1 SGHTA and CDR2 FQGTGA. For the CDR3, the DNA is TGTGCCAGCAGCTTAACCGGTCCGAACACCGGGGAGCTGTTTTTT. The encoded protein is CASSLTGPNTGELFF. The whole variable domain, remainder taken from reference TRBV7-3 and TRBJ2-2, is GAGVSQTPSNKVTEKGKYVELRCDPISGHTALYWYRQSLGQGPEFLIYFQGTGAADDSGLPNDRFFAVRPEGSVSTLKIQRTERGDSAVYLCASSLTGPNTGELFFGEGSRLTVL.

The J gene is TRBJ2-1, the V gene TRBV15; 7 nucleotides match TRBD2. CDR1 LNHNV and CDR2 YYDKDF come from the germline V gene (reference sequence). With V trimmed by 2 bases and J by 4 bases, 11 bases remained unmatched. This CDR3 is 17 amino acids long. In DNA, the CDR3 is TGTGCCACCAGCAGACCTCCTCGGGAGGCAGGGTACAATGAGCAGTTCTTC. This gives the protein CATSRPPREAGYNEQFF.

V usage is TRBV21-1 and J usage is TRBJ2-7; TRBD1, the table's D call, was not compared with the DNA. TRBV21-1 constitutes a pseudogene. This CDR3 spans 15 amino acids. The CDR3 DNA follows: TGTGCCAGCAGCAAAAGTTTGACAGGGGGCCGCGAGCAGTACTTC. This encodes CASSKSLTGGREQYF.

The CDR3: CASSPSGGQGFTDTQYF. CDR3 DNA sequence: TGTGCCAGCTCACCGAGCGGGGGACAGGGCTTCACAGATACGCAGTATTTT. The J gene is TRBJ2-3, the V gene TRBV18, with D possibly TRBD1 on 9 matching bases. Per the germline V gene, CDR1 is KGHSH and CDR2 is LQKENI. The CDR3 sequence is 17 residues long. Trimming took 3 bases from V and 2 from J, leaving 18 bases between them.

The CDR3 nucleotides read TGTGCCTCGGGGTCCAGAAACGAGCAGTACTTC. This translates into CASGSRNEQYF. V and J are TRBV12-3 or TRBV12-4 and TRBJ2-7; D may be TRBD2 (5 bases). The V gene lost 11 bases and the J gene lost 5 bases, with 13 bases spanning the gap. CDR3 length equals 11 residues.

V usage is TRBV11-2 and J usage is TRBJ2-7, with a possible D match to TRBD1 (7 bases). With 5 bases removed from V and 5 bases from J, the gap between germline ends came to 19 bases. The germline V gene encodes CDR1 SGHAT and CDR2 FQNNGV. The CDR3 contains 15 residues. The CDR3 nucleotides read TGTGCCAGCAGCCAATCTCAGGGGGAGGTCGACGAGCAGTACTTC. It codes for CASSQSQGEVDEQYF. The variable domain in full, completed from reference TRBV11-2 and TRBJ2-7, reads EAGVAQSPRYKIIEKRQSVAFWCNPISGHATLYWYQQILGQGPKLLIQFQNNGVVDDSQLPKDRFSAERLKGVDSTLKIQPAKLEDSAVYLCASSQSQGEVDEQYFGPGTRLTVT.